This T cell receptor beta chain was found in a study of CD8 T cells in ankylosing spondylitis. One entry per CDR3 protein, called by TCRdb with MiXCR from the 5' RACE reads. The sample includes roughly 670,000 distinct CDR3 sequences, roughly 20% of them seen just once. Notes on the study in general: In ankylosing spondylitis blood, a motif of seven to nine highly homologous TCR beta variants appeared characteristic.

This clonotype was seen more than once but under ten times. No antigen is known for it. The sequenced sample consisted of blood, either unsorted or a sorted T cell fraction (not recorded which). The sequence came from a male donor with ankylosing spondylitis.

In nucleotides, the CDR3 is TGTGCCAGCAGTGAATGGAGGGACAGGGGCGGGGAGACCCAGTACTTC. This translates into CASSEWRDRGGETQYF. This rearrangement joins TRBV25-1 to TRBJ2-5; 10 nucleotides match TRBD1. The CDR3 length is 16 residues. Germline V gene lookup returns CDR1 MGHDK and CDR2 SYGVNS. The V gene end was trimmed by 1 base and the J gene end by 5 bases; junction bases not matched to a gene: 7.